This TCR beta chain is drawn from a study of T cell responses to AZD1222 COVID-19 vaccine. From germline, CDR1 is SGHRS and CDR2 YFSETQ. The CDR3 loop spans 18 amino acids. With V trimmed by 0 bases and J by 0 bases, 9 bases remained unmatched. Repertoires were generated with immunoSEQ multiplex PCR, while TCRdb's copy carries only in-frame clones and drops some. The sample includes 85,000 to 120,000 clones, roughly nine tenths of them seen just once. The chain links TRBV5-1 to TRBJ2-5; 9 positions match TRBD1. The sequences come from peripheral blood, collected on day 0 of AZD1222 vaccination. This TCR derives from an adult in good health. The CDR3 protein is CASSLGTGGRLYQETQYF. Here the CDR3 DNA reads TGCGCCAGCAGCTTGGGAACAGGGGGCCGTCTCTACCAAGAGACCCAGTACTTC.